These T cell receptor beta chains were read from a single sample in a study of OX40 agonist ivuxolimab in advanced cancers. Clones were read by immunoSEQ multiplex PCR, and TCRdb kept only the in-frame ones, dropping some. The sample comprises roughly 26,000 clones, around 85% of which are singletons, and around 32% rests with the top ten. The source was CD4+ or CD8+ T cells sorted from blood, collected in a trial of the OX40 agonist ivuxolimab. The receptors originated from an adult with an advanced solid tumor such as melanoma, head and neck, liver or kidney cancer. Both conserved end residues are part of each CDR3. Fields, in order: clone size, D gene, J gene, V gene, CDR3 protein, CDR3 DNA. A D gene is named only where the DNA matches it firmly. Size is stated for part of the rows, as once, few or many counts, or as a class when the clone is expanded.

-	TRBD2	TRBJ2-3	TRBV5-6	CASSGITGTSGSTDTQYF	TGTGCCAGCAGCGGGATCACCGGGACTAGCGGGAGCACAGATACGCAGTATTTT
-	-	TRBJ1-3	TRBV11-2	CASSHRTESGNTIYF	TGTGCCAGCAGTCATCGTACCGAGTCTGGAAACACCATATATTTT
few	-	TRBJ2-1	TRBV6-4	CASSVNLDYNEQFF	TGTGCCAGCAGTGTAAACTTAGATTACAATGAGCAGTTCTTC
-	TRBD1	TRBJ2-2	TRBV2	CASKDRGYTGELFF	TGTGCCAGCAAGGACAGGGGCTACACCGGGGAGCTGTTTTTT
-	-	TRBJ2-7	TRBV5-6	CASSFYRDYEQYF	TGTGCCAGCAGCTTTTACCGGGACTACGAGCAGTACTTC
-	-	TRBJ2-7	TRBV9	CASSVDRSGYEQYF	TGTGCCAGCAGCGTAGACAGGAGTGGCTACGAGCAGTACTTC
few	TRBD2	TRBJ2-1	TRBV13	CASSPGTSGYNEQFF	TGTGCCAGCAGCCCGGGGACTAGCGGCTACAATGAGCAGTTCTTC
-	TRBD2	TRBJ2-1	TRBV28	CASIPAGSPYNEQFF	TGTGCCAGCATTCCAGCGGGATCCCCCTACAATGAGCAGTTCTTC
-	-	TRBJ2-3	TRBV5-8	CASSLVADTQYF	TGTGCCAGCAGCTTGGTGGCAGATACGCAGTATTTT
-	TRBD2	TRBJ2-1	TRBV5-6	CASSLASGSKDEQFF	TGTGCCAGCAGCTTGGCTAGCGGGAGCAAGGATGAGCAGTTCTTC
-	-	TRBJ1-2	TRBV5-1	CASSLDLVKDYGYTF	TGCGCCAGCAGCTTGGATTTGGTAAAGGACTATGGCTACACCTTC
-	TRBD1	TRBJ1-2	TRBV14	CASSQESRTGPTGYGYTF	TGTGCCAGCAGCCAAGAAAGTCGGACAGGACCTACGGGGTATGGCTACACCTTC
-	-	TRBJ2-1	TRBV7-7	CASSRGESSYNEQFF	TGTGCCAGCAGCCGTGGTGAGAGCTCCTACAATGAGCAGTTCTTC
-	TRBD2	TRBJ2-1	TRBV19	CASSITSGRGGQFF	TGTGCCAGTAGTATTACTAGCGGGAGGGGTGGGCAGTTCTTC
-	-	TRBJ1-1	TRBV19	CASNPKGDWTTEAFF	TGTGCCAGTAATCCCAAGGGGGATTGGACCACTGAAGCTTTCTTT
-	TRBD2	TRBJ2-7	TRBV10-1	CASSCGTSGGVDEQYF	TGCGCCAGCAGTTGTGGGACTAGCGGGGGCGTGGACGAGCAGTACTTC
few	-	TRBJ2-3	TRBV5-8	CATPLRKRMQYF	TGTGCCACCCCCTTGAGGAAGCGGATGCAGTATTTT
-	TRBD2	TRBJ2-1	TRBV6-5	CASSYERGGLGEQFF	TGTGCCAGCAGTTACGAGCGGGGGGGCCTGGGTGAGCAGTTCTTC